These 17 T cell receptor beta chains were sequenced from one sample in a study of post-analysis software for immune sequencing data. Study-wide points: Patients had higher frequencies than controls of about 5 TRBV segments, including TRBV5-6, TRBV5-1 and TRBV20-1.

Every TCR beta cDNA library bore unique molecular identifiers. From the PCR reads, TCRdb called clonotypes with MiXCR, one entry per CDR3 protein. The sample carries approximately 730,000 distinct CDR3 sequences, under 60% recorded once. These receptors lack a known antigen. What was sequenced was blood. These receptor sequences come from a girl between 10 and 17 years old with multiple sclerosis.

J is TRBJ2-5 and V is TRBV29-1, with D tentatively TRBD1 (6 bases). This CDR3 spans 14 amino acids. V was shortened by 5 bases and J by 2 bases, with 15 bases between the two germline ends. The germline gives CDR1 SQVTM, CDR2 ANQGSEA. CDR3 DNA: TGCAGCGTTCGTGGGGGCATGGGGCAAGAGACCCAGTACTTC. This codes for CSVRGGMGQETQYF.

The J gene is TRBJ2-4, the V gene TRBV20-1, with D tentatively TRBD2 (6 bases). The tail of the sequence fits TRBJ2-7 better, so the J call may be wrong. CDR3 length: 16 amino acids. Germline CDR1 is DFQATT and CDR2 is SNEGSKA (reference sequence). CDR3 in amino acids: CSVRSVFAGRDYEQYF. CDR3 nucleotides: TGCAGTGTCCGGTCGGTGTTTGCGGGAAGGGACTACGAGCAGTACTTC.

The chain couples TRBV2 to TRBJ2-6, with 7 bases fitting TRBD1. This CDR3 has 15 residues. Per germline, CDR1 SNHLY and CDR2 FYNNEI. Trimming removed 9 bases from V and 0 bases from J; junction bases left unmatched: 5. The DNA of the CDR3 is TGTGCCAGAGGGACAGCTCGCTCTGGGGCCAACGTCCTGACTTTC. Residues: CARGTARSGANVLTF.

This chain connects TRBV7-2 to TRBJ1-6, with D maybe TRBD1 (5 bases). The CDR3 runs to 16 residues. Per germline, CDR1 SGHTA and CDR2 FQGNSA. The V end lost 5 bases, the J end lost 5 bases, and 16 bases lay between the germline ends. The CDR3 DNA sequence: TGTGCCAGCAGCCCTACGGGGGTCCAGAATAATTCACCCCTCCACTTT. This encodes CASSPTGVQNNSPLHF.

The chain links TRBV20-1 to TRBJ1-5, with 12 positions matching TRBD1. The CDR3 has 16 residues. With V trimmed by 1 base and J by 6 bases, 7 bases remained unmatched. In germline, CDR1 is DFQATT, CDR2 SNEGSKA (reference sequence). CDR3 loop: CSARGTRDRGPQPQHF. Here the CDR3 DNA reads TGCAGTGCTAGAGGGACCCGGGACAGGGGGCCTCAGCCCCAGCATTTT.

The genes are TRBV7-3 and TRBJ1-1; no firm D call. Looked up from germline, CDR1 is SGHTA and CDR2 is FQGTGA. The CDR3 consists of 13 residues. The ends were cut back, 8 bases at V and 1 base at J, with 11 bases in the middle. The CDR3 here is CASAWAENTEAFF. The CDR3 DNA sequence: TGTGCCAGCGCATGGGCAGAGAACACTGAAGCTTTCTTT.

This clonotype was found a few times. The rearrangement joins TRBV4-1 to TRBJ1-5; D not resolved. Germline V lookup: CDR1 MGHRA, CDR2 YSYEKL. The CDR3 consists of 16 residues. V shed 0 bases and J shed 4 bases, with 13 bases lying between them. CDR3 amino acids: CASSQEEWSGNQPQHF. As DNA, the CDR3 is TGCGCCAGCAGCCAAGAGGAATGGTCCGGGAATCAGCCCCAGCATTTT.

This clonotype occurred once. The chain carries TRBV12-3 or TRBV12-4 and TRBJ1-1; D not resolved. The CDR3 is 16 residues long. V shed 4 bases and J shed 1 base, with 16 bases lying between them. The CDR3 region has the DNA TGTGCCAGCAGTTCCCCCCTTGGACGGCCGAACACTGAAGCTTTCTTT. It encodes CASSSPLGRPNTEAFF.

The rearrangement joins TRBV25-1 to TRBJ2-5; D might be TRBD2 (5 bases). CDR3 size: 13 residues. Germline values: CDR1 MGHDK, CDR2 SYGVNS. With 5 bases removed from V and 1 base from J, the gap between germline ends came to 8 bases. The CDR3 nucleotides read TGTGCCAGCAGTATAGCGTCCCAAGAGACCCAGTACTTC. Protein product: CASSIASQETQYF. The full variable domain, completed using reference TRBV25-1 and TRBJ2-5, is EADIYQTPRYLVIGTGKKITLECSQTMGHDKMYWYQQDPGMELHLIHYSYGVNSTEKGDLSSESTVSRIRTEHFPLTLESARPSHTSQYLCASSIASQETQYFGPGTRLLVL.

Concerning this clonotype itself: A read error may produce the germline difference seen at one junction end. This chain links TRBV7-7 with TRBJ2-3; perhaps TRBD2 as D (6 bases). The CDR3 is 15 amino acids. CDR1 is SSHAT, CDR2 FNYEAQ, per germline (reference sequence). CDR3 sequence reads: CASSRSGVSTDTQYF. CDR3 coding DNA: TGTGCTAGCAGCCGTAGCGGAGTTAGCACAGATACGCAGTATTTT.

The rearrangement links TRBV20-1 to TRBJ1-1, with D possibly TRBD1 on 6 matching bases. The V end lost 1 base, the J end lost 3 bases, and 9 bases lay between the germline ends. The length of the CDR3 is 13 residues. CDR1 is DFQATT and CDR2 is SNEGSKA in the germline V gene (reference sequence). In DNA form, the CDR3 reads TGCAGTGCTAGAGGGGGGGGGCACACTGAAGCTTTCTTT. Translated, it gives CSARGGGHTEAFF.

This clonotype was seen a handful of times. The chain combines TRBV10-3 with TRBJ2-7, with a possible D match to TRBD2 (6 bases). Trimming removed 5 bases at V and 0 bases at J, with 14 bases between. Per the germline V gene, CDR1 is ENHRY and CDR2 is SYGVKD. The CDR3 covers 15 residues. For the CDR3, the DNA is TGTGCCATCAGTAGATTAGCGGAGGCCTCCTACGAGCAGTACTTC. Its translation: CAISRLAEASYEQYF.

This clonotype has only a few counts. The J gene is TRBJ1-1, the V gene TRBV20-1; tentative D call: TRBD1 (5 bases). Germline assignment: CDR1 DFQATT and CDR2 SNEGSKA (reference sequence). Trimming removed 4 bases from V and 5 bases from J, with 8 bases in between. CDR3 length equals 11 residues. The CDR3 loop reads CSATGGTEAFF. In nucleotides, the CDR3 is TGCAGTGCTACGGGGGGGACTGAAGCTTTCTTT.

The chain links TRBV2 to TRBJ2-3, with D uncertain. Germline V gene sequence: CDR1 SNHLY, CDR2 FYNNEI. V gave up 3 bases and J gave up 2 bases, with 12 bases separating them. The CDR3 is 15 residues long. CDR3 loop: CASSDMKRLTDTQYF. CDR3 DNA sequence: TGTGCCAGCAGTGATATGAAACGGCTCACAGATACGCAGTATTTT.

This clonotype has more than one count but fewer than ten. The rearrangement joins TRBV12-3 or TRBV12-4 to TRBJ1-2; 8 nucleotides match TRBD1. Unmatched junction bases numbered 12, after V lost 6 bases and J lost 6 bases. The CDR3 sequence is 15 residues long. The CDR3 DNA follows: TGTGCCAGCAGGGGCAGGGACAGGCCGAAGGATGGCTACACCTTC. This sequence encodes CASRGRDRPKDGYTF.

The chain recombines TRBV13 with TRBJ1-2; TRBD1 aligns across 7 bases. Unmatched junction bases numbered 13, after V lost 7 bases and J lost 8 bases. CDR1 and CDR2 from the germline V gene are PRHDT and FYEKMQ (reference sequence). The CDR3 loop spans 14 amino acids. CDR3 protein: CASKKGGITGGYTF. CDR3 nucleotide sequence: TGTGCCAGCAAGAAAGGGGGCATAACGGGGGGCTACACCTTC.

The chain combines TRBV11-2 with TRBJ2-6, with TRBD1 matching over 9 bases. Per germline, CDR1 SGHAT and CDR2 FQNNGV. Trimming at V came to 5 bases and at J to 3 bases, leaving 5 bases not matched to a gene. The CDR3 runs to 16 residues. The CDR3 region has the DNA TGTGCCAGCAGCCCCAACAGGGGGCATGGGGCCAACGTCCTGACTTTC. The encoded protein is CASSPNRGHGANVLTF.